This TCR beta chain was sequenced during a study of cytomegalovirus exposure and HLA in healthy donors. With 60 Vbeta and 13 Jbeta primers, the PCR was carried out. Sequenced by immunoSEQ multiplex PCR; TCRdb stores in-frame clones only, minus some. The data show some 66,000 clones, with roughly 78% seen just once and around 9.7% held by the top ten. The CDR3 runs 17 residues. Per germline, CDR1 LNHNV and CDR2 YYDKDF (reference sequence). The table lists this clone with many counts. One base separates it from a far larger clone, so it is likely a read error. This specimen includes other DNA sequences encoding the same CDR3.

Sample: PBMCs. V gene TRBV15 combines with J gene TRBJ2-3, with 10 bases fitting TRBD2. The receptor comes from a man aged 35-49 years in good health and CMV-seronegative. The CDR3 region has the DNA TGTGCCACTAGCAGAGGGGTGAGCGGGGGGGCATCGGATACGCAGTATTTT. Its translation: CATSRGVSGGASDTQYF.